The subject of this entry is one T cell receptor beta chain. Its specificity is unknown. This sample is part of a study of Graves' ophthalmopathy and Graves' hyperthyroidism. Notes on the study in general: Discriminating ophthalmopathy from stable hyperthyroidism, a 13-signature model attained a sensitivity of approximately 90% and a specificity of almost 83%.

The study amplified TCR beta CDR3 regions using RNA transcripts. HTBI-primed RT-PCR formed the first round, and a multiplex PCR formed the second. TCRdb recomputed calls from the multiplex PCR reads with MiXCR, one row per CDR3 protein. The repertoire holds roughly 230,000 distinct CDR3 sequences, with 20% to 25% as singletons. The CDR3 totals 17 residues. Trimming took 5 bases from V and 4 from J, leaving 21 bases between them. The chain combines TRBV12-3 or TRBV12-4 with TRBJ1-5; TRBD1 is a possible D gene (5 bases). The specimen sequenced was peripheral blood. The sequence was collected from a woman aged 50 to 60 with Graves' ophthalmopathy. The CDR3 nucleotides read TGTGCCAGCAGTCCACTCGTGGGGGGAACGGCAAATCAGCCCCAGCATTTT. This encodes CASSPLVGGTANQPQHF.